Here is one TCR beta chain with its context. TCRdb's table, derived via immunoSEQ multiplex PCR, lists solely in-frame clones and lacks some. Found here are roughly 170,000 clones, around four fifths of them singletons; the top ten hold roughly 4%. The data are from a study of blood T cell repertoires in COVID-19. J lost 4 bases, V lost 4 bases, and 10 bases had no gene match. Germline V gene sequence: CDR1 MDHEN, CDR2 SYDVKM. The length of the CDR3 is 17 residues. The chain has TRBV28 and TRBJ2-7; 13 nucleotides line up with TRBD2. The source of this sequence is a woman aged 45 to 65 in a cohort exposed to, infected with or recovered from COVID-19 (not recorded which). Sequenced sample: PBMCs or T cells enriched from blood (not recorded which). CDR3 nucleotide sequence: TGTGCCAGCAGTTCAGGTCTAAGACTAGCGGGGGGATACGAGCAGTACTTC. Translated: CASSSGLRLAGGYEQYF.